This T cell receptor (beta chain) was documented in a study of glioma-infiltrating T cells. Study findings and constraints: Tissue and blood shared very few CDR3 sequences. Gliomas, especially low-grade, showed above-expected tissue-blood divergence; non-neoplastic patients showed below.

The iRepertoire nested amplicon-rescue multiplex PCR amplified TCR alpha and beta CDR3s from RNA. A single record per CDR3 protein comes from TCRdb applying MiXCR to the multiplex PCR reads. The table shows 150,000 to 200,000 distinct CDR3 sequences, with roughly 45% occurring only once. This clonotype was picked up many times. Its specificity is unknown. CDR1 is MDHEN, CDR2 SYDVKM, per germline. The CDR3 is made up of 14 amino acids. V shed 7 bases, J shed 4 bases, and the junction held 7 bases outside the gene matches. Sequenced material: glioma tissue, nonneoplastic brain tissue, or PBMCs (not recorded which). This TCR came from a human donor with low-grade glioma or glioblastoma, undergoing nonglioma brain surgery, or in good health (not recorded which). V is TRBV28 and J is TRBJ2-1; TRBD2 matches at 7 bases. This CDR3 is CASTPGLGYNEQFF. The CDR3, as DNA: TGTGCCAGCACACCTGGACTAGGGTACAATGAGCAGTTCTTC. Based on the CDR3 plus reference TRBV28 and TRBJ2-1, the full variable domain is DVKVTQSSRYLVKRTGEKVFLECVQDMDHENMFWYRQDPGLGLRLIYFSYDVKMKEKGDIPEGYSVSREKKERFSLILESASTNQTSMYLCASTPGLGYNEQFFGPGTRLTVL.